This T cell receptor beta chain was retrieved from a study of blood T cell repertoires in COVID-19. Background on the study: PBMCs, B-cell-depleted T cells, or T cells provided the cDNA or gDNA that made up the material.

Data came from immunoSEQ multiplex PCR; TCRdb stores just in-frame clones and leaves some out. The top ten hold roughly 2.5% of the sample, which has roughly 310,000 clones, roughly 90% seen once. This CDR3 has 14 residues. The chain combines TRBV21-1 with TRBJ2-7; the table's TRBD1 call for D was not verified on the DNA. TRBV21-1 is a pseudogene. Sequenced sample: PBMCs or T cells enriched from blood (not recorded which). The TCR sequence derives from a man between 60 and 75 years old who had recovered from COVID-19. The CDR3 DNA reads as TGTGCCAGCAGCAAATCACCCAGCTCCTACGAGCAGTACTTC. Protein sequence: CASSKSPSSYEQYF.